This TCR beta chain emerged from a study of prognosis after radiotherapy for stage I lung cancer. V was pared by 2 bases and J by 5 bases, with 3 bases of the junction left unmatched. Looked up from germline, CDR1 is PRHDT and CDR2 is FYEKMQ (reference sequence). CDR3 length: 15 residues. Amplification of TCR beta CDR3 from genomic DNA used two-round multiplex PCR. The use of primers specific to each TRBV and TRBJ gene characterized first-round PCR. TCRdb used MiXCR to reprocess the multiplex PCR reads, holding one entry per CDR3 protein. The sample has about 12,000 distinct CDR3 sequences; 45% to 60% are singletons. Approximately 6 milliliters of peripheral blood were drawn at each of two time points. Many counts were recorded for this clonotype.

Sample: PBMCs, taken before or after stereotactic body radiation therapy (not recorded which). This TCR was sampled from a donor aged 50 or older with non-small cell lung cancer. The chain uses TRBV13 and TRBJ2-3, with 11 bases aligning to TRBD2. The CDR3 sequence is CASSLIAGGGDTQYF. DNA of the CDR3: TGTGCCAGCAGCTTAATAGCGGGAGGGGGAGATACGCAGTATTTT.